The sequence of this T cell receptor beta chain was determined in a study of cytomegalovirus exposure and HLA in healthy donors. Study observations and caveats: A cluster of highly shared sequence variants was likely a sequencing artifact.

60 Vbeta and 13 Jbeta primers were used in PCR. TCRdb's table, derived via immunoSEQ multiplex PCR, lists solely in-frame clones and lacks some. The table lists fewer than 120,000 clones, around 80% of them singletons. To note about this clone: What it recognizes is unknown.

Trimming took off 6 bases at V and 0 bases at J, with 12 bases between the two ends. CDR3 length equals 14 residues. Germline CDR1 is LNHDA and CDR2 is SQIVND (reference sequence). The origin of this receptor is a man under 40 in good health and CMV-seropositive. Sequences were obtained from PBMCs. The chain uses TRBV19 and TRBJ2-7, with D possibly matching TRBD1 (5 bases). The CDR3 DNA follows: TGTGCCAGTAGCAGCAGGGATAGCTCCTACGAGCAGTACTTC. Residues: CASSSRDSSYEQYF.